This paragraph covers one T cell receptor beta chain sequence. These data belong to a study of blood T cell repertoires in COVID-19. Germline V gives CDR1 SNHLY, CDR2 FYNNEI. Trimming left V 4 bases short and J 2 bases short, with 11 bases between. The CDR3 loop spans 15 amino acids. Here immunoSEQ multiplex PCR was the method, and the copy in TCRdb shows in-frame clones only, minus some. The table has approximately 250,000 clones, around 80% seen once. The TCR originated in a man aged 25 to 40 with acute COVID-19. Sequencing input: PBMCs or T cells enriched from blood (not recorded which). The rearrangement joins TRBV2 to TRBJ2-2; a weak D match, TRBD1 (6 bases). In DNA, the CDR3 is TGTGCCAGCAGTGTAAGACAGGTTAACACCGGGGAGCTGTTTTTT. Residues: CASSVRQVNTGELFF.